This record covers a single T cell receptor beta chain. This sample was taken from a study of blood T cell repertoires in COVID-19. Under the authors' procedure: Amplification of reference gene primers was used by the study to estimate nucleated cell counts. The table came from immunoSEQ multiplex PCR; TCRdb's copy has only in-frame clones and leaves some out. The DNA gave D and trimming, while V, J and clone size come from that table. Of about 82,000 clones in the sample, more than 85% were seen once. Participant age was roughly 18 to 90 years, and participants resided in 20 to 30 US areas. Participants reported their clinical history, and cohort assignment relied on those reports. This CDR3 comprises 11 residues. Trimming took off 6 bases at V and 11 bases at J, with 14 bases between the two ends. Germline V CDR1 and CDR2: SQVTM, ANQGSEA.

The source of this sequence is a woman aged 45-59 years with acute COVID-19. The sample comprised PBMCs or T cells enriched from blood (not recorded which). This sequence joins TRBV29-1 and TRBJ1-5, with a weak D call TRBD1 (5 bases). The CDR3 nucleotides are TGCAGCGTGGAAAGAGCGGGGGCCCAGCATTTT. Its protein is CSVERAGAQHF. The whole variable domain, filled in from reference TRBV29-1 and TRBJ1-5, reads SAVISQKPSRDICQRGTSLTIQCQVDSQVTMMFWYRQQPGQSLTLIATANQGSEATYESGFVIDKFPISRPNLTFSTLTVSNMSPEDSSIYLCSVERAGAQHFGDGTRLSIL.